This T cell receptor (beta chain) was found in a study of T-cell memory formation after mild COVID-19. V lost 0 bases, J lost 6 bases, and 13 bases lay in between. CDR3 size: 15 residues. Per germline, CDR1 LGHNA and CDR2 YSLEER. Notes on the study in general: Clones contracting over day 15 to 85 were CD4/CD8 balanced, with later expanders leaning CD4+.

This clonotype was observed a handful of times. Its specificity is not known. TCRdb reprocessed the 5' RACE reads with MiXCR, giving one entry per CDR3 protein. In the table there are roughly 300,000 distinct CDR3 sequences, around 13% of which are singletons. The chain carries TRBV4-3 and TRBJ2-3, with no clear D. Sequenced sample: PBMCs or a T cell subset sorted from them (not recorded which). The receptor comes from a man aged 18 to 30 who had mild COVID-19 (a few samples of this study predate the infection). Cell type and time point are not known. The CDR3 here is CASSQEVRVADTQYF. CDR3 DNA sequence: TGCGCCAGCAGCCAAGAAGTCCGAGTCGCGGATACGCAGTATTTT.